Included here is one T cell receptor (beta chain) sequence, with context. Its antigen is as yet unknown. Profiled with immunoSEQ multiplex PCR; TCRdb holds only in-frame clones, not every one. The sample records 84,000 or so clones, roughly 85% being singletons. This record belongs to a study of graft-versus-host responses after intestinal transplantation. Study in general: Each transplant was multivisceral, liver-intestinal, or isolated intestinal.

The CDR3 consists of 13 residues. Germline V gene data show CDR1 as SQVTM and CDR2 as ANQGSEA. The junction had 7 bases not matched to a gene; V was cut back by 6 bases and J by 2 bases. This TCR derives from a human donor who received an intestinal transplant. Sequenced material: unstimulated CD4+ T cells sorted from spleen or lymph node cells, taken before intestinal transplant. The chain employs TRBV29-1 and TRBJ2-7; TRBD1 aligns across 7 bases. The CDR3 reads CSVRGQAAYEQYF. In DNA form, the CDR3 reads TGCAGCGTACGAGGACAGGCGGCCTACGAGCAGTACTTC.